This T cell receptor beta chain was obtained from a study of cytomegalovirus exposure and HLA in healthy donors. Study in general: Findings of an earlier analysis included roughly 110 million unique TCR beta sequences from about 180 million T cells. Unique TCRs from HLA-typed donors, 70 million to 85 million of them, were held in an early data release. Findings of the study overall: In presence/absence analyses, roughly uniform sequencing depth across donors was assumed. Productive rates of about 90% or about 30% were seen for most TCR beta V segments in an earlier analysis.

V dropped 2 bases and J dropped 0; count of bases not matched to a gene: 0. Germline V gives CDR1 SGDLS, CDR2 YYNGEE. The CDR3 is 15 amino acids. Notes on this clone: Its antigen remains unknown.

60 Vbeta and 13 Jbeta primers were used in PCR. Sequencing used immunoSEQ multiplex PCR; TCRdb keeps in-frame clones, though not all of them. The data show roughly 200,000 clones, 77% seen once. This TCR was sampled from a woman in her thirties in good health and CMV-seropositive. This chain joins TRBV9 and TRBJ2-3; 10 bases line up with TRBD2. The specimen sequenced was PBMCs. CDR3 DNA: TGTGCCAGCAGCGTGACTAGCGGGAGCACAGATACGCAGTATTTT. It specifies CASSVTSGSTDTQYF.